This entry is about one T cell receptor (beta chain). Original data processing: The assay estimated nucleated cells by amplifying reference gene primers. The table came from immunoSEQ multiplex PCR; TCRdb's copy has only in-frame clones and leaves some out. Clone size and the V and J calls come from that table; the DNA yielded D and trimming. The table has more than 250,000 clones, roughly 82% seen once. This record belongs to a study of blood T cell repertoires in COVID-19. Study information: Both acute and convalescent COVID-19 samples were obtained from the United States, Italy and Spain. Sample material is recorded as cDNA or gDNA derived from T cells, B-cell-depleted T cells, or PBMCs.

V was clipped by 4 bases and J by 0 bases; unmatched bases: 6. CDR3 size: 17 residues. Germline loops: CDR1 ENHRY, CDR2 SYGVKD. The clonotype originates from a woman aged 45-65 years with acute or convalescent COVID-19. Sequences were obtained from peripheral blood. This chain links TRBV10-3 with TRBJ2-1, with 10 bases fitting TRBD2. CDR3: CAISGSSGSISYNEQFF. Here the CDR3 DNA reads TGTGCCATCAGTGGGTCTAGCGGGAGTATCTCCTACAATGAGCAGTTCTTC.